This T cell receptor (beta chain) was recovered during a study of blood T cells in healthy people across ages. Study conclusions and caveats: Because donor CMV status was unknown, expanded clonotype changes were possibly confounded.

Sample-barcoded 5' priming and a J-beta primer mix drove a second PCR of 7 to 11 cycles. A single record per CDR3 protein comes from TCRdb applying MiXCR to the 5' RACE reads. The sample lists more than 650,000 distinct CDR3 sequences, about a fifth occurring once. With respect to this clonotype: Its matching antigen is unknown.

The CDR3 consists of 17 residues. Trimming cost V 2 bases and J 4 bases; bases outside gene matches: 11. In germline, CDR1 is DFQATT, CDR2 SNEGSKA (reference sequence). Sequenced sample: blood. This clonotype was sampled from a man in his sixties or seventies in good health. The rearrangement joins TRBV20-1 to TRBJ2-1, with TRBD1 identical over 10 bases. This CDR3 reads CSARLTGGFAKYNEQFF. In DNA, the CDR3 is TGCAGTGCTAGATTGACAGGGGGCTTCGCGAAATACAATGAGCAGTTCTTC.